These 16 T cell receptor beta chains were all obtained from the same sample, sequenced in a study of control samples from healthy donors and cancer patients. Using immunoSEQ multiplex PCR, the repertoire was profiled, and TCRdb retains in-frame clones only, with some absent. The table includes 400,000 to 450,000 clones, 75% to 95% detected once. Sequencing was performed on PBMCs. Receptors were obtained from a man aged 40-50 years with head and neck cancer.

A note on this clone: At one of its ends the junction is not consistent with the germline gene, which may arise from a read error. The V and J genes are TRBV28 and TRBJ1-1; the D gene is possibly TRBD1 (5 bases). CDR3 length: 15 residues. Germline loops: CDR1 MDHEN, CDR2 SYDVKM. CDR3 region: CASNLDSLLNTEAFF. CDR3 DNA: TGTGCCAGCAATTTAGACAGTCTCCTGAACACTGAAGCTTTCTTT.

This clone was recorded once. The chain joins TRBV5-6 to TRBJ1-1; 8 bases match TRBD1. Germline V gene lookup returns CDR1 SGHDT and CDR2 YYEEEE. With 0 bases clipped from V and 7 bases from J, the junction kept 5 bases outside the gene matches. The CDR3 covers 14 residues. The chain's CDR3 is CASSLAGGSDEAFF. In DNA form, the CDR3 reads TGTGCCAGCAGCTTGGCAGGGGGCTCTGATGAAGCTTTCTTT.

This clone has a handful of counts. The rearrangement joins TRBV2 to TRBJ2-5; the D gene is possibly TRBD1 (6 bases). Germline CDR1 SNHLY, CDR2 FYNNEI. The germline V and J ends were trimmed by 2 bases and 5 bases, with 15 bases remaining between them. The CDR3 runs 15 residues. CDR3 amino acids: CASSETGRGRETQYF. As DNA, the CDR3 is TGTGCCAGCAGTGAAACCGGCAGGGGTCGGGAGACCCAGTACTTC.

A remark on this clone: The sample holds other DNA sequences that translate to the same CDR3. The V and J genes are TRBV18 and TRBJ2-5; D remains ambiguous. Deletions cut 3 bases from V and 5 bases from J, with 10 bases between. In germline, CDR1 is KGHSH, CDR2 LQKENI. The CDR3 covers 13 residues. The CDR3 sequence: CASSPSGGETQYF. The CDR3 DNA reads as TGTGCCAGCTCACCCTCCGGCGGCGAGACCCAGTACTTC.

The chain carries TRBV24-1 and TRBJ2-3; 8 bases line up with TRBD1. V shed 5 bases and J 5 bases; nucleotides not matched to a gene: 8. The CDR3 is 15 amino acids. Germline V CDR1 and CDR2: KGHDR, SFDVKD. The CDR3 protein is CATSAPGQGRDTQYF. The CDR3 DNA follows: TGTGCCACCAGTGCCCCAGGACAGGGCAGAGATACGCAGTATTTT.

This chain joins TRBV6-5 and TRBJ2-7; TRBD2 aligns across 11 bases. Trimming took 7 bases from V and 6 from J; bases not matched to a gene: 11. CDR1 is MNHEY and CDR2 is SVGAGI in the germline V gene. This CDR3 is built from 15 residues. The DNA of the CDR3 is TGTGCCAGCACCCTTAGACTAGCGGGACTGTTCGAGCAGTACTTC. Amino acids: CASTLRLAGLFEQYF.

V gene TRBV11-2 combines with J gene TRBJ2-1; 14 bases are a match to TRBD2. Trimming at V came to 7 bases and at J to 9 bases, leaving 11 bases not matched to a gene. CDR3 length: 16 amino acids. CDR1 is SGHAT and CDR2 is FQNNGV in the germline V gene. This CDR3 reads CASTRQAGLAGGEQFF. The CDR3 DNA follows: TGTGCCAGCACTCGACAGGCCGGACTAGCGGGGGGTGAGCAGTTCTTC.

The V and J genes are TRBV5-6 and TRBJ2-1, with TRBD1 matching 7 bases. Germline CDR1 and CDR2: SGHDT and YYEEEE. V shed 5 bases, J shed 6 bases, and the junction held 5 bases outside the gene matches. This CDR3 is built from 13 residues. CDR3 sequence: CASRQGVPNEQFF. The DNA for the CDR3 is TGTGCCAGCAGGCAGGGGGTTCCCAATGAGCAGTTCTTC. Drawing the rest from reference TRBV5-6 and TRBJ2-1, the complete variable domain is DAGVTQSPTHLIKTRGQQVTLRCSPKSGHDTVSWYQQALGQGPQFIFQYYEEEERQRGNFPDRFSGHQFPNYSSELNVNALLLGDSALYLCASRQGVPNEQFFGPGTRLTVL.

The CDR3 DNA reads as TGTGCCAGCAGTGCTGATACAGGGCCAGGTTTAACCCTCCACTTT. Translated, it gives CASSADTGPGLTLHF. The chain employs TRBV2 and TRBJ1-6; perhaps TRBD1 as D (6 bases). Germline assignment: CDR1 SNHLY and CDR2 FYNNEI. The CDR3 is 15 residues long. V lost 4 bases and J 14 bases, leaving 21 bases between the germline ends.

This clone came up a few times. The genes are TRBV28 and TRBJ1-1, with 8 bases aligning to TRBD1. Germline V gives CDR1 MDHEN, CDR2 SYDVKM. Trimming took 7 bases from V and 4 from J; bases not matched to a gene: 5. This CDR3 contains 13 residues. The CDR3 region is CASINDRGTEAFF. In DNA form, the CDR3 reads TGTGCCAGCATCAACGACAGGGGCACTGAAGCTTTCTTT.

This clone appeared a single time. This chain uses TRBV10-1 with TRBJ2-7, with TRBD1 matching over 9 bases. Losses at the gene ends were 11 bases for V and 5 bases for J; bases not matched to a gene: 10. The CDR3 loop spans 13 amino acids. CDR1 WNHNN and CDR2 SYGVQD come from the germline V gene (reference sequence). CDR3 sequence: CAGLGQGVNEQYF. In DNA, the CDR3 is TGCGCCGGGCTGGGACAGGGTGTCAACGAGCAGTACTTC.

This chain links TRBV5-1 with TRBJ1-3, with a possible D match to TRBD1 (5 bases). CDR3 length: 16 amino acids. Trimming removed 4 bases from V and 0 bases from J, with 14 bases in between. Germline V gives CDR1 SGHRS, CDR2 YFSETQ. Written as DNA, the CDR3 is TGCGCCAGCAGCCCCTGGGGCGGGGACTCTGGAAACACCATATATTTT. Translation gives CASSPWGGDSGNTIYF.

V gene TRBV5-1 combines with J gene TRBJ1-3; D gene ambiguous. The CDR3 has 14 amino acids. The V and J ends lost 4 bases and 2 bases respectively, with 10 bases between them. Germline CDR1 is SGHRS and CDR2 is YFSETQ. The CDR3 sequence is CASSPTFAGNTIYF. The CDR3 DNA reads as TGCGCCAGCAGCCCGACATTTGCTGGAAACACCATATATTTT.

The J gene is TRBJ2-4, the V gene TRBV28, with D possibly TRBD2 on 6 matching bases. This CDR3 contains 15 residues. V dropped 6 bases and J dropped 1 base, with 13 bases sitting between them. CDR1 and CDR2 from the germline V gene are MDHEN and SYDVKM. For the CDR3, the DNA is TGTGCCAGCAGCGGCCCCGGGGGTGCCAAAAACATTCAGTACTTC. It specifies CASSGPGGAKNIQYF.

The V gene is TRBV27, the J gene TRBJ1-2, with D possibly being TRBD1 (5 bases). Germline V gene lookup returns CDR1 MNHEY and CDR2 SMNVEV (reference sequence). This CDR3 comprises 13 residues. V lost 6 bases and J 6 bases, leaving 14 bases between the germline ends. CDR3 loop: CASSEGLWNGYTF. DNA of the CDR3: TGTGCCAGCAGCGAGGGGTTATGGAATGGCTACACCTTC.

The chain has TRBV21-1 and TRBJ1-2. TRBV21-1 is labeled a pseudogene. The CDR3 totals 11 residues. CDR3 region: CASGVNYGYTF. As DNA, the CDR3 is TGTGCCAGCGGGGTTAACTATGGCTACACCTTC.